The T cell receptor beta chain described here comes from a study of cytomegalovirus exposure and HLA in healthy donors. Study as a whole: An early release of data contained roughly 90 million unique TCRs, which came from HLA-typed donors. Study-wide points: Reported results showed that the classifier diagnosed cytomegalovirus status with high specificity and sensitivity. Productive rates of about 90% or about 30% were seen for most TCR beta V segments in an earlier analysis. Among the sequence variants, a highly shared cluster was likely an artifact of sequencing.

There are 16 residues in the CDR3. The ends were cut back, 4 bases at V and 0 bases at J, with 17 bases in the middle. Per germline, CDR1 SGHRS and CDR2 YFSETQ. Regarding this clone: No antigen is known for it.

Use of 60 Vbeta and 13 Jbeta primers characterized the PCR. Repertoires were generated with immunoSEQ multiplex PCR, while TCRdb's copy carries only in-frame clones and drops some. The data hold 110,000 to 150,000 clones, with nearly 80% observed a single time. V usage is TRBV5-1 and J usage is TRBJ2-7; D may be TRBD2 (5 bases). The source material was PBMCs. The TCR comes from a male donor in good health and CMV-seronegative. The CDR3 nucleotides read TGCGCCAGCAGCGAACTCCTTGGACTTAGCTCCTACGAGCAGTACTTC. Residues: CASSELLGLSSYEQYF. Complete variable domain (other parts from reference TRBV5-1 and TRBJ2-7): KAGVTQTPRYLIKTRGQQVTLSCSPISGHRSVSWYQQTPGQGLQFLFEYFSETQRNKGNFPGRFSGRQFSNSRSEMNVSTLELGDSALYLCASSELLGLSSYEQYFGPGTRLTVT.